These 27 T cell receptor beta chains were sequenced from one sample in a study of identical twins. In TCRdb, the 5' RACE reads were re-called with MiXCR into one record per CDR3 protein. The sample lists fewer than 900,000 distinct CDR3 sequences; about 20% were seen once. The same data also went into a second study, on T cells expressing NK-cell markers.

Sequenced material: PBMCs. The receptors originated from a woman between 18 and 30 years old in good health.

This clonotype was recorded only once. The chain uses TRBV7-9 and TRBJ2-1, with TRBD2 identical over 13 bases. After removal of 5 bases from V and 5 bases from J, the junction contained 6 bases not matched to a gene. CDR3 length equals 16 residues. From germline, CDR1 is SEHNR and CDR2 FQNEAQ (reference sequence). DNA of the CDR3: TGTGCCAGCAGCCAGACTAGCGGGGGGCTTCACAATGAGCAGTTCTTC. Its translation: CASSQTSGGLHNEQFF.

For the CDR3, the DNA is TGTGCCAGCAGCGTTTCGACAGGGAGTGGCGAGCAGTACTTC. Translating it yields CASSVSTGSGEQYF. The rearrangement joins TRBV11-3 to TRBJ2-7, with TRBD1 identical over 7 bases. There are 14 residues in the CDR3. Germline lookup yields CDR1 SGHNT and CDR2 YENEEA. The V segment lost 5 bases and the J segment 6 bases; nucleotides outside the gene matches: 10.

The V call is TRBV13, the J call TRBJ2-5; 9 bases are a match to TRBD1. Unmatched junction bases numbered 8, after V lost 4 bases and J lost 5 bases. CDR3 size: 15 residues. Germline-derived CDR1 and CDR2 are PRHDT and FYEKMQ (reference sequence). The DNA for the CDR3 is TGTGCCAGCAGCTACCGGACAGGGGTAGTTGAGACCCAGTACTTC. Its translation: CASSYRTGVVETQYF.

This clonotype was found a few times. The J gene is TRBJ1-2, the V gene TRBV20-1; no firm D call. The CDR3 has 15 residues. The germline CDR1 and CDR2 sequences are DFQATT and SNEGSKA (reference sequence). V shed 6 bases and J shed 5 bases, with 22 bases lying between them. The chain's CDR3 is CSAQRGGRAEYGYTF. As DNA, the CDR3 is TGCAGTGCGCAGAGAGGCGGTAGGGCGGAGTATGGCTACACCTTC.

The rearrangement uses TRBV12-3 or TRBV12-4 and TRBJ2-1; 7 bases are a match to TRBD2. CDR3 size: 16 residues. V shed 6 bases, J shed 6 bases, and the junction held 14 bases outside the gene matches. The CDR3 DNA follows: TGTGCCAGCAGGACGACAAGGGTAGCGGGTAGCAATGAGCAGTTCTTC. It encodes CASRTTRVAGSNEQFF.

The CDR3 loop reads CASSSLGSIGDTQYF. In nucleotides, the CDR3 is TGCGCCAGCAGCTCTCTGGGGTCCATAGGTGATACGCAGTATTTT. The V and J genes are TRBV5-1 and TRBJ2-3; D is uncertain. Looked up from germline, CDR1 is SGHRS and CDR2 is YFSETQ. Trimming removed 3 bases at V and 6 bases at J, with 17 bases between. The CDR3 spans 15 residues.

This clonotype was recorded at least ten times. V is TRBV12-3 or TRBV12-4 and J is TRBJ2-1; no definite D call. The ends were cut back, 8 bases at V and 8 bases at J, with 10 bases in the middle. The CDR3 is made up of 11 amino acids. The CDR3 loop reads CASGPLYEQFF. The CDR3 nucleotides read TGTGCCAGCGGACCTCTTTATGAGCAGTTCTTC.

In its sample, this clonotype was seen many times. J is TRBJ2-5 and V is TRBV12-3 or TRBV12-4, with 10 bases that match TRBD2. V shed 1 base and J 3 bases; nucleotides not matched to a gene: 5. The CDR3 runs 16 residues. Written as DNA, the CDR3 is TGTGCCAGCAGTTTAGGGTTAGCGGGGGGCGAAGAGACCCAGTACTTC. Its translation: CASSLGLAGGEETQYF.

This clonotype came up a few times. V usage is TRBV12-5 and J usage is TRBJ2-6, with TRBD1 matching over 12 bases. Germline lookup yields CDR1 LGHNT and CDR2 FRNRAP. The CDR3 totals 17 residues. Germline trimming cut 6 bases from V and 4 bases from J; bases unmatched to any gene: 7. The CDR3 sequence: CASGSGQGAWGANVLTF. CDR3 DNA: TGTGCTAGTGGCTCGGGACAGGGGGCGTGGGGGGCCAACGTCCTGACTTTC.

This clonotype was counted only a few times. The V gene is TRBV2, the J gene TRBJ2-1, with 15 bases that match TRBD2. This CDR3 is 16 amino acids long. With V trimmed by 2 bases and J by 8 bases, 4 bases remained unmatched. Germline CDR1 and CDR2: SNHLY and FYNNEI. CDR3: CASSESGLAGGYEQFF. DNA for the CDR3: TGTGCCAGCAGTGAATCGGGACTAGCGGGGGGTTATGAGCAGTTCTTC. The full variable domain, rest sourced from reference TRBV2 and TRBJ2-1, is EPEVTQTPSHQVTQMGQEVILRCVPISNHLYFYWYRQILGQKVEFLVSFYNNEISEKSEIFDDQFSVERPDGSNFTLKIRSTKLEDSAMYFCASSESGLAGGYEQFFGPGTRLTVL.

The table lists this clonotype with a few counts. V usage is TRBV6-5 and J usage is TRBJ2-1, with D possibly being TRBD2 (5 bases). CDR1 and CDR2 from the germline V gene are MNHEY and SVGAGI. Trimming took off 4 bases at V and 10 bases at J, with 20 bases between the two ends. CDR3 length equals 15 residues. CDR3 DNA: TGTGCCAGCAGTTCCCAACTAGTATTCAACTTGGAGCAGTTCTTC. The encoded protein is CASSSQLVFNLEQFF.

This clonotype showed up just a few times. This rearrangement joins TRBV6-1 to TRBJ2-6; D tentatively reads TRBD1 or TRBD2 (5 bases each). Trimming removed 5 bases from V and 1 base from J, with 9 bases in between. Germline V CDR1 and CDR2: MNHNS, SASEGT. The CDR3 contains 15 residues. Here the CDR3 reads CASSRGVSGANVLTF. For the CDR3, the DNA is TGTGCCAGCAGTAGAGGGGTATCTGGGGCCAACGTCCTGACTTTC.

For the CDR3, the DNA is TGCAGTGCGACTAGCGGGGCAGATACGCAGTATTTT. Translated: CSATSGADTQYF. The gene calls are TRBV20-1 and TRBJ2-3; 11 bases line up with TRBD2. Looked up from germline, CDR1 is DFQATT and CDR2 is SNEGSKA (reference sequence). J gave up 4 bases and V 6 bases, and 0 bases lay outside the gene matches. CDR3 length equals 12 residues.

The chain employs TRBV11-2 and TRBJ2-1; 7 bases are a match to TRBD2. V lost 5 bases, J lost 0 bases, and 7 bases stayed unmatched. The CDR3 has 16 residues. CDR1 is SGHAT and CDR2 is FQNNGV in the germline V gene. The CDR3 region has the DNA TGTGCCAGCAGCCATTTCTCGGGGGGCTCCTACAATGAGCAGTTCTTC. This codes for CASSHFSGGSYNEQFF. Drawing the rest from reference TRBV11-2 and TRBJ2-1, the complete variable domain is EAGVAQSPRYKIIEKRQSVAFWCNPISGHATLYWYQQILGQGPKLLIQFQNNGVVDDSQLPKDRFSAERLKGVDSTLKIQPAKLEDSAVYLCASSHFSGGSYNEQFFGPGTRLTVL.

This clonotype was recorded many times. The chain combines TRBV24-1 with TRBJ2-3, with D unclear. Trimming pared 4 bases from V and 0 bases from J, leaving 4 bases between. CDR1 is KGHDR and CDR2 is SFDVKD in the germline V gene. The CDR3 is 13 amino acids. For the CDR3, the DNA is TGTGCCACCAGTGAAGCTAGCACAGATACGCAGTATTTT. The encoded protein is CATSEASTDTQYF.

The rearrangement joins TRBV5-1 to TRBJ2-5; no reliable D call. The CDR3 has 13 amino acids. Per the germline V gene, CDR1 is SGHRS and CDR2 is YFSETQ. Trimming shortened V by 4 bases and J by 6 bases, and 13 bases separated the two germline ends. CDR3 sequence: CASSLLSEKTQYF. The CDR3 coding sequence is TGCGCCAGCAGCCTGTTATCGGAAAAGACCCAGTACTTC.

This clonotype was detected many times. The chain uses TRBV6-5 and TRBJ1-6; D is uncertain. Between the trimmed V and J ends, which lost 2 bases and 7 bases, there was a span of 6 bases. Germline assignment: CDR1 MNHEY and CDR2 SVGAGI. The CDR3 is 13 residues long. The CDR3 reads CASSYVGNSPLHF. CDR3 sequence (DNA): TGTGCCAGCAGTTACGTGGGGAATTCACCCCTCCACTTT.

There are a few counts of this clonotype. CDR3 sequence: CASSLQPGQGAYNEQFF. In nucleotides, the CDR3 is TGTGCCAGCAGCTTACAACCGGGACAGGGGGCCTACAATGAGCAGTTCTTC. The rearrangement uses TRBV11-2 and TRBJ2-1, with TRBD1 identical over 11 bases. CDR1 is SGHAT, CDR2 FQNNGV, per germline. The CDR3 consists of 17 residues. V shed 2 bases and J 2 bases; nucleotides not matched to a gene: 5. Filled out from reference TRBV11-2 and TRBJ2-1, the complete variable domain reads EAGVAQSPRYKIIEKRQSVAFWCNPISGHATLYWYQQILGQGPKLLIQFQNNGVVDDSQLPKDRFSAERLKGVDSTLKIQPAKLEDSAVYLCASSLQPGQGAYNEQFFGPGTRLTVL.

This clonotype has a handful of counts. The rearrangement links TRBV7-9 to TRBJ2-6; possible D gene TRBD2, 5 bases. The CDR3 has 14 amino acids. Germline-derived CDR1 and CDR2 are SEHNR and FQNEAQ (reference sequence). The ends were cut back, 11 bases at V and 4 bases at J, with 15 bases in the middle. The CDR3 reads CAGNGISGANVLTF. The CDR3 DNA reads TGTGCCGGGAACGGGATCTCCGGGGCCAACGTCCTGACTTTC.

The table lists this clonotype with a few counts. The chain employs TRBV5-6 and TRBJ1-1; D remains unclear. V was pared by 4 bases and J by 6 bases, with 10 bases between. Germline V lookup: CDR1 SGHDT, CDR2 YYEEEE. CDR3 length: 12 amino acids. The CDR3 loop reads CASSHSWAEAFF. The CDR3 nucleotides read TGTGCCAGCAGCCATTCTTGGGCTGAAGCTTTCTTT.

This clonotype was picked up one time. The V call is TRBV5-1, the J call TRBJ2-7; D is unresolved. The CDR3 is 15 amino acids. V lost 1 base, J lost 4 bases, and 15 bases lay in between. The germline V gene encodes CDR1 SGHRS and CDR2 YFSETQ. CDR3 residues: CASSLSPFPGYEQYF. CDR3 DNA: TGCGCCAGCAGCTTGTCGCCTTTCCCGGGTTACGAGCAGTACTTC.

This clonotype came up many times. V and J are TRBV12-3 or TRBV12-4 and TRBJ1-3; TRBD1 matches 10 bases. CDR3 length equals 15 residues. Trimming removed 7 bases from V and 3 bases from J; junction bases left unmatched: 6. Written as DNA, the CDR3 is TGTGCCAGCAACCGGGACAGGGGAGTTGGAAACACCATATATTTT. Its translation: CASNRDRGVGNTIYF.

The rearrangement links TRBV24-1 to TRBJ2-5, with 10 bases lining up with TRBD1. CDR3 length: 12 residues. The J segment lost 4 bases and the V segment lost 10 bases, leaving 2 bases of the junction unmatched. Germline CDR1 KGHDR, CDR2 SFDVKD. In nucleotides, the CDR3 is TGTGCCACGGACAGGGGGGGAGAGACCCAGTACTTC. It yields the protein CATDRGGETQYF.

This sequence joins TRBV20-1 and TRBJ2-7; D possibly uses TRBD1 or TRBD2 (5 bases each). Germline V lookup: CDR1 DFQATT, CDR2 SNEGSKA (reference sequence). The CDR3 has 14 residues. V shed 4 bases and J shed 0 bases, with 13 bases lying between them. The CDR3 is CSANRDGSSYEQYF. In DNA, the CDR3 is TGCAGTGCTAACCGGGACGGCAGCTCCTACGAGCAGTACTTC.

This chain joins TRBV12-3 or TRBV12-4 and TRBJ2-1; D may correspond to TRBD1 or TRBD2 (5 bases each). This CDR3 spans 13 amino acids. The ends were cut back, 6 bases at V and 9 bases at J, with 15 bases in the middle. The CDR3 nucleotides read TGTGCCAGCAGCAGGGACGATTGGGCTGAGCAGTTCTTC. This sequence encodes CASSRDDWAEQFF.

The chain uses TRBV18 and TRBJ2-7, with 11 nucleotides matching TRBD2. The CDR3 runs to 16 residues. The J segment lost 0 bases and the V segment lost 3 bases, leaving 4 bases of the junction unmatched. CDR1 is KGHSH, CDR2 LQKENI, per germline. CDR3 bases: TGTGCCAGCTCACCCCCGGGACTAGCGGTCTCCTACGAGCAGTACTTC. It encodes CASSPPGLAVSYEQYF.

This clonotype was detected many times. The chain combines TRBV7-9 with TRBJ2-1; TRBD2 aligns across 10 bases. The CDR3 loop spans 15 amino acids. With 5 bases clipped from V and 8 bases from J, the junction kept 9 bases outside the gene matches. In germline, CDR1 is SEHNR, CDR2 FQNEAQ (reference sequence). The CDR3 spells CASSPQREGWDEQFF. The CDR3 region has the DNA TGTGCCAGCAGCCCGCAGCGGGAGGGCTGGGATGAGCAGTTCTTC. The entire variable domain, with the rest obtained from reference TRBV7-9 and TRBJ2-1, is as follows: DTGVSQNPRHKITKRGQNVTFRCDPISEHNRLYWYRQTLGQGPEFLTYFQNEAQLEKSRLLSDRFSAERPKGSFSTLEIQRTEQGDSAMYLCASSPQREGWDEQFFGPGTRLTVL.